The 30 T cell receptor beta chains below were found in one sample sequenced in a study of CD8+ T cells in alopecia areata. Sequencing templates came from extracted RNA that was reverse transcribed into cDNA. Data came from immunoSEQ multiplex PCR; TCRdb stores just in-frame clones and leaves some out. This sample has about 160,000 clones, with over 70% found just once. The sample consisted of CD8+ T cells sorted from blood, taken at week 0. The receptors originated from a human donor with alopecia areata.

This chain links TRBV4-1 with TRBJ2-2; D ambiguous. Germline V gene lookup returns CDR1 MGHRA and CDR2 YSYEKL. This CDR3 has 16 amino acids. V was shortened by 4 bases and J by 5 bases, with 17 bases between the two germline ends. The CDR3 sequence: CASSRASGETTGELFF. In nucleotides, the CDR3 is TGCGCCAGCAGCCGAGCCTCCGGAGAAACTACCGGGGAGCTGTTTTTT.

The rearrangement links TRBV19 to TRBJ2-7, with 8 bases matching TRBD2. The V gene's germline CDR1 is LNHDA and CDR2 SQIVND (reference sequence). The CDR3 has 16 amino acids. Losses at the gene ends were 5 bases for V and 3 bases for J; bases not matched to a gene: 12. The CDR3, as DNA: TGTGCCAGTAGTCTATCCCAAGCGGGAGTGGGCTACGAGCAGTACTTC. It encodes CASSLSQAGVGYEQYF.

This clone was seen only a few times. The gene calls are TRBV29-1 and TRBJ2-3, with unresolved D. The CDR3 is 13 residues long. In germline, CDR1 is SQVTM, CDR2 ANQGSEA. Trimming pared 4 bases from V and 4 bases from J, leaving 12 bases between. The CDR3 reads CSVVPRGADTQYF. CDR3 sequence (DNA): TGCAGCGTTGTTCCTAGAGGCGCAGATACGCAGTATTTT.

This sequence joins TRBV4-1 and TRBJ2-1, with a possible D match to TRBD2 (5 bases). This CDR3 has 14 amino acids. The V gene's germline CDR1 is MGHRA and CDR2 YSYEKL. Trimming took off 1 base at V and 7 bases at J, with 11 bases between the two ends. The CDR3 nucleotides read TGCGCCAGCAGCCAAGGTCCGATAGCGAATGAGCAGTTCTTC. This encodes CASSQGPIANEQFF.

This chain joins TRBV6-5 and TRBJ2-2; D call uncertain. V was cut by 5 bases and J by 6 bases, with 7 bases left in between. The germline V gene encodes CDR1 MNHEY and CDR2 SVGAGI. This CDR3 has 12 residues. CDR3 amino acids: CASSASPGELFF. Here the CDR3 DNA reads TGTGCCAGCAGTGCGAGTCCCGGGGAGCTGTTTTTT.

The chain carries TRBV7-9 and TRBJ2-3, with a weak D call TRBD2 (6 bases). Trimming pared 4 bases from V and 7 bases from J, leaving 15 bases between. This CDR3 has 14 amino acids. The germline V gene encodes CDR1 SEHNR and CDR2 FQNEAQ (reference sequence). CDR3 protein: CASSSAGLTNTQYF. As DNA, the CDR3 is TGTGCCAGCAGCTCGGCGGGGCTGACCAATACGCAGTATTTT.

The J gene is TRBJ2-1, the V gene TRBV27, with TRBD2 as a possible D gene (6 bases). Trimming took off 6 bases at V and 8 bases at J, with 20 bases between the two ends. This CDR3 is built from 15 residues. Per germline, CDR1 MNHEY and CDR2 SMNVEV (reference sequence). The DNA for the CDR3 is TGTGCCAGCAGCGGAGAGGCGGGAAGGGCACATGAGCAGTTCTTC. It is translated as CASSGEAGRAHEQFF.

The chain uses TRBV7-6 and TRBJ1-2; tentative D call: TRBD1 (6 bases). Germline V gene data show CDR1 as SGHVS and CDR2 as FNYEAQ. The CDR3 has 14 residues. V was cut by 5 bases and J by 6 bases, with 16 bases left in between. The CDR3 nucleotides are TGTGCCAGCAGCGCCCGTACAGGGCTGGATGGCTACACCTTC. Translation: CASSARTGLDGYTF.

The rearrangement links TRBV2 to TRBJ2-7; D remains ambiguous. The CDR3 runs 15 residues. V was cut by 6 bases and J by 0 bases, with 15 bases left in between. Germline CDR1 SNHLY, CDR2 FYNNEI. CDR3 sequence: CASRSSVLSSYEQYF. CDR3 coding DNA: TGTGCCAGCAGGTCATCAGTTCTCAGCTCCTACGAGCAGTACTTC.

The chain uses TRBV5-1 and TRBJ2-7; a weak D match, TRBD1 (6 bases). The CDR3 is made up of 15 amino acids. CDR1 and CDR2 (germline): SGHRS, YFSETQ. The ends were cut back, 4 bases at V and 0 bases at J, with 14 bases in the middle. DNA of the CDR3: TGCGCCAGCAGCCCATCACAGGGCATCTCCTACGAGCAGTACTTC. This translates into CASSPSQGISYEQYF.

The sample holds a few counts of this clone. The chain uses TRBV7-6 and TRBJ2-7, with 8 positions matching TRBD1. V gave up 5 bases and J gave up 6 bases; unmatched junction bases: 6. The CDR3 totals 13 residues. Germline CDR1 SGHVS, CDR2 FNYEAQ. CDR3 DNA: TGTGCCAGCAGCATAGGACAGGGATTCGAGCAGTACTTC. It is translated as CASSIGQGFEQYF.

The genes are TRBV11-2 and TRBJ2-6, with D maybe TRBD2 (5 bases). V was cut by 8 bases and J by 1 base, with 12 bases left in between. Germline V gives CDR1 SGHAT, CDR2 FQNNGV. This CDR3 comprises 15 residues. The CDR3 reads CASGGYSSGANVLTF. The CDR3 DNA is TGTGCCAGCGGCGGGTACAGTTCTGGGGCCAACGTCCTGACTTTC.

This chain links TRBV7-8 with TRBJ2-7; 8 nucleotides line up with TRBD1. CDR1 and CDR2 from the germline V gene are SGHVS and FQNEAQ. J was trimmed by 6 bases and V by 5 bases; bases with no gene match: 3. This CDR3 contains 12 residues. For the CDR3, the DNA is TGTGCCAGCAGCCCGACAGGGGTCGAGCAGTACTTC. Translating it yields CASSPTGVEQYF. The whole variable domain, filled in from reference TRBV7-8 and TRBJ2-7, reads GAGVSQSPRYKVAKRGQDVALRCDPISGHVSLFWYQQALGQGPEFLTYFQNEAQLDKSGLPSDRFFAERPEGSVSTLKIQRTQQEDSAVYLCASSPTGVEQYFGPGTRLTVT.

This clone has just a few counts. This chain uses TRBV10-3 with TRBJ2-1, with a possible D match to TRBD2 (6 bases). This CDR3 region has 17 residues. The ends were cut back, 1 base at V and 0 bases at J, with 13 bases in the middle. Germline values: CDR1 ENHRY, CDR2 SYGVKD. CDR3 residues: CAISEWGERSSYNEQFF. The CDR3 DNA is TGTGCCATCAGTGAGTGGGGGGAGCGGAGCTCCTACAATGAGCAGTTCTTC.

The chain combines TRBV4-1 with TRBJ2-1; TRBD1 matches at 10 bases. This CDR3 comprises 17 residues. Germline CDR1 is MGHRA and CDR2 is YSYEKL. The V segment lost 4 bases and the J segment 1 base; nucleotides outside the gene matches: 7. CDR3 in DNA: TGCGCCAGCAGCCCAATAGGGACAGGGGCTTCCTACAATGAGCAGTTCTTC. Translating gives CASSPIGTGASYNEQFF.

This clone was seen only once. This chain links TRBV7-2 with TRBJ2-3; tentatively, D is TRBD1 (5 bases). Deletions cut 5 bases from V and 1 base from J, with 13 bases between. CDR1 and CDR2 (germline): SGHTA, FQGNSA. This CDR3 is built from 15 residues. CDR3 sequence: CASSHWGSGTDTQYF. CDR3 coding DNA: TGTGCCAGCAGCCACTGGGGCAGTGGCACAGATACGCAGTATTTT.

This clone was observed a few times. V gene TRBV29-1 combines with J gene TRBJ2-1, with D perhaps TRBD2 (6 bases). V was pared by 8 bases and J by 2 bases, with 16 bases between. CDR1 is SQVTM and CDR2 is ANQGSEA in the germline V gene. This CDR3 has 14 residues. CDR3 sequence reads: CSTHWEVAYNEQFF. In DNA, the CDR3 is TGCAGCACCCACTGGGAGGTGGCCTACAATGAGCAGTTCTTC.

V is TRBV6-1 and J is TRBJ2-4; no reliable D call. This CDR3 comprises 14 residues. V lost 5 bases and J lost 2, with 10 bases in between. Germline V gives CDR1 MNHNS, CDR2 SASEGT. The CDR3 DNA sequence: TGTGCCAGCAGTCCCAGGAACACCAAAAACATTCAGTACTTC. Translating gives CASSPRNTKNIQYF.

This chain links TRBV27 with TRBJ2-7; 7 positions match TRBD1. V was pared by 7 bases and J by 1 base, with 10 bases of the junction left unmatched. Per germline, CDR1 MNHEY and CDR2 SMNVEV (reference sequence). The CDR3 sequence is 15 residues long. CDR3 sequence reads: CASTLSGTASYEQYF. The CDR3 DNA reads as TGTGCCAGCACCCTATCCGGGACAGCTTCCTACGAGCAGTACTTC.

The chain carries TRBV29-1 and TRBJ2-7; 8 bases are shared with TRBD2. Trimming removed 6 bases from V and 2 bases from J; junction bases left unmatched: 9. Germline CDR1 and CDR2: SQVTM and ANQGSEA. The CDR3 is 14 amino acids. The CDR3 coding sequence is TGCAGCGTAAAAACTAGCGGTCCAACCTACGAGCAGTACTTC. Translated: CSVKTSGPTYEQYF.

For this clone: Mismatch with germline at one junction end may stem from a read error. The chain links TRBV7-7 to TRBJ2-2, with D possibly being TRBD2 (6 bases). This CDR3 has 13 residues. CDR1 is SSHAT and CDR2 is FNYEAQ in the germline V gene (reference sequence). The CDR3 bases are TGTGCTAGCAGCTCGGTCGGGGGCGGGGAGCTGTTTTTT. As protein: CASSSVGGGELFF.

This chain uses TRBV27 with TRBJ2-1; the match to TRBD2 covers 7 bases. With 2 bases clipped from V and 10 bases from J, the junction kept 8 bases outside the gene matches. Germline V lookup: CDR1 MNHEY, CDR2 SMNVEV (reference sequence). The CDR3 loop spans 14 amino acids. The CDR3 loop reads CASSLLAELGEQFF. The CDR3 nucleotides read TGTGCCAGCAGTTTACTAGCGGAGTTGGGGGAGCAGTTCTTC.

This clone was seen once. The rearrangement joins TRBV27 to TRBJ2-5; a weak D match, TRBD2 (6 bases). The CDR3 is made up of 19 amino acids. Trimming removed 5 bases from V and 9 bases from J, with 34 bases in between. Germline lookup yields CDR1 MNHEY and CDR2 SMNVEV (reference sequence). The CDR3, as DNA: TGTGCCAGCAGTCTAACGACATTCCCCGGGAGCCTGGCGCCCGGGTCCCAGTACTTC. It codes for CASSLTTFPGSLAPGSQYF.

For this clone: One end of the junction fails to match germline, which may point to a read error. This CDR3 reads CASSQDRYYTF. As DNA, the CDR3 is TGTGCCAGCAGCCAAGATAGATACTACACCTTC. The rearrangement joins TRBV4-1 to TRBJ1-2; D unclear. Germline V lookup: CDR1 MGHRA, CDR2 YSYEKL. This CDR3 region has 11 residues.

The chain uses TRBV7-8 and TRBJ2-1; no reliable D call. V shed 4 bases and J shed 5 bases, with 6 bases lying between them. The CDR3 consists of 12 residues. Germline assignment: CDR1 SGHVS and CDR2 FQNEAQ. This chain's CDR3 is CASSSSNNEQFF. For the CDR3, the DNA is TGTGCCAGCAGCTCATCCAACAATGAGCAGTTCTTC.

The chain recombines TRBV30 with TRBJ2-1; 8 bases map to TRBD2. This CDR3 has 13 residues. Germline assignment: CDR1 GTSNPN and CDR2 SVGIG (reference sequence). V trimming: 7 bases; J trimming: 10 bases; junction bases outside the gene matches: 12. CDR3 loop: CASEAASGPEQFF. CDR3 in DNA: TGTGCCTCCGAAGCCGCTAGCGGGCCCGAGCAGTTCTTC.

This clone was observed a few times. The V call is TRBV7-9, the J call TRBJ1-4; D call uncertain. CDR3 length equals 12 residues. The V gene's germline CDR1 is SEHNR and CDR2 FQNEAQ (reference sequence). V was trimmed by 5 bases and J by 7 bases, leaving 8 bases between them. For the CDR3, the DNA is TGTGCCAGCAGCCCCTCCGGTGAAAAACTGTTTTTT. It is translated as CASSPSGEKLFF.

This chain links TRBV14 with TRBJ2-1, with D uncertain. Deletions cut 0 bases from V and 4 bases from J, with 10 bases between. Germline values: CDR1 SGHDN, CDR2 FVKESK. This CDR3 is 15 amino acids long. CDR3 in DNA: TGTGCCAGCAGCCAAGAGCCGGGCCGTTACAATGAGCAGTTCTTC. Translated: CASSQEPGRYNEQFF.

The chain joins TRBV4-1 to TRBJ2-5; 7 bases are a match to TRBD2. With the DNA end fitting TRBJ2-7 better, the J assignment may be wrong. From germline, CDR1 is MGHRA and CDR2 YSYEKL. This CDR3 is 14 amino acids long. CDR3 in DNA: TGCGCCAGCAGCCCCGGGGAGGGAGCAGGCGAGCAGTACTTC. Translating it yields CASSPGEGAGEQYF.

This chain uses TRBV4-1 with TRBJ1-5, with a tentative D call TRBD1 (6 bases). CDR3 length equals 15 residues. Trimming removed 2 bases at V and 2 bases at J, with 10 bases between. In germline, CDR1 is MGHRA, CDR2 YSYEKL. The CDR3 sequence: CASSQIGGRNQPQHF. In DNA form, the CDR3 reads TGCGCCAGCAGCCAAATAGGGGGACGCAATCAGCCCCAGCATTTT.